Reported below is one TCR beta chain. Its antigen is undetermined. The entirety of the isolated RNA underwent reverse transcription, so expressed TCRB transcripts were sequenced. Generated by immunoSEQ multiplex PCR, the TCRdb table keeps only in-frame clones and is missing some. The sample consists of 240,000 or so clones, 27% of them appearing once. This specimen belongs to a study of beta chain features in type 1 diabetes. General study points: More deletions and fewer insertions at VDJ junctions were seen in type 1 diabetes patients. Healthy donors had naive, central memory and Treg TCRB repertoires that appeared less similar than those seen among patients.

Heparinised blood was drawn once per donor, averaging roughly 120 mL. The CDR3 has 15 amino acids. Germline-derived CDR1 and CDR2 are GTSNPN and SVGIG (reference sequence). Trimming took 3 bases from V and 3 from J; bases not matched to a gene: 4. The receptor comes from a man in his thirties or forties in good health. The material sequenced was central memory CD4+ T cells from blood. This chain connects TRBV30 to TRBJ2-1; 11 bases fit TRBD2. CDR3 amino acids: CAWRWTSGLYNEQFF. CDR3 DNA: TGTGCCTGGAGGTGGACTAGCGGGCTCTACAATGAGCAGTTCTTC.